This T cell receptor (beta chain) was sequenced for a study of blood T cells in healthy people across ages. General observations from the study: Diversity figures based on one million T cells were deemed too low. The study found more naive CD4+ cells and higher diversity in long-lived than aged donors.

A second PCR, run for roughly 6 to 11 cycles, used a sample-barcoded 5' primer plus a J-beta primer mix. From the 5' RACE reads, TCRdb called clonotypes with MiXCR, one entry per CDR3 protein. The repertoire holds 700,000 to 800,000 distinct CDR3 sequences, more than 40% seen once, with 20% to 25% in the top ten. On this clonotype itself: What it recognizes is unknown.

The sequence derives from an older woman in good health. Material for sequencing was blood.

The chain's CDR3 is CASSLIAGNTDTQYF. The CDR3 nucleotides read TGTGCCAGCAGCTTGATAGCGGGAAACACAGATACGCAGTATTTT. This rearrangement joins TRBV7-3 to TRBJ2-3, with TRBD2 matching 8 bases. V was pared by 3 bases and J by 2 bases, with 4 bases of the junction left unmatched. The CDR3 sequence is 15 residues long. Germline loops: CDR1 SGHTA, CDR2 FQGTGA.